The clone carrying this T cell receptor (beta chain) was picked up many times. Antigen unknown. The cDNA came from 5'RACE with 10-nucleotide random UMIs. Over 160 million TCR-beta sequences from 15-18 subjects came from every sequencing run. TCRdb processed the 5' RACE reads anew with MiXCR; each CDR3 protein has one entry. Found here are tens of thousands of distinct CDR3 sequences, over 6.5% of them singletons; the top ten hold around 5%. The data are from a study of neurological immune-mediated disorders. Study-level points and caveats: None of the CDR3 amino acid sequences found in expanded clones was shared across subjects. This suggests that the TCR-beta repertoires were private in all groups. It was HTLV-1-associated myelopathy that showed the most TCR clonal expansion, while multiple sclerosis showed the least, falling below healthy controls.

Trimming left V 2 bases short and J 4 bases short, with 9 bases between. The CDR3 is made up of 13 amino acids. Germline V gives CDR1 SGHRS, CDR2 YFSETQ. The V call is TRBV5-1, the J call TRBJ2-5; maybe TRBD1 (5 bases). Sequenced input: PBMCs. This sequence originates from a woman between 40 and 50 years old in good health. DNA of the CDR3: TGCGCCAGCAGCTTCTGGGGCACAGAGACCCAGTACTTC. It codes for CASSFWGTETQYF. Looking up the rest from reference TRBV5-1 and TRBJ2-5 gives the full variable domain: KAGVTQTPRYLIKTRGQQVTLSCSPISGHRSVSWYQQTPGQGLQFLFEYFSETQRNKGNFPGRFSGRQFSNSRSEMNVSTLELGDSALYLCASSFWGTETQYFGPGTRLLVL.